This paragraph covers one T cell receptor (beta chain) sequence. The antigen is undetermined. An end of the junction does not agree with germline; a read error may underlie this. The data were taken from a study of regulatory T cells in long-lasting Graves disease. Stated time point: newly diagnosed GD, antithyroid drugs for less than 3 months. RNA extracted from PBMCs served as the sequencing template. Collection of peripheral blood (about 8.8 milliliters) was done using EDTA tubes. General study findings and limits: Peripheral blood was the sole material, not thyroid tissue.

Sequencing libraries for TCR beta were prepared with iRepertoire HTBI primers and Arm-PCR of CDR3 regions. TCRdb called the multiplex PCR reads again in MiXCR, with one record for every CDR3 protein. The sample has about 220,000 distinct CDR3 sequences; about 19% are singletons. The same data also contributed to another study, on T cells in Graves' hyperthyroidism and ophthalmopathy.

This clonotype was obtained from a woman aged 30 to 39 with Graves disease. Sequencing was performed on peripheral blood mononuclear cells (PBMCs), taken at new diagnosis, from a patient treated with antithyroid drugs.

Here the CDR3 reads CTSSPTPGTGLSGANVLTF. The DNA for the CDR3 is TGTACCAGCAGTCCAACGCCTGGGACAGGTCTCTCTGGGGCCAACGTCCTGACTTTC. This rearrangement joins TRBV12-3 or TRBV12-4 to TRBJ2-6; 8 nucleotides agree with TRBD1. This CDR3 comprises 19 residues.